This T cell receptor beta chain was sequenced during a study of blood T cell repertoires in COVID-19 (dated by TCRdb to 2018 to 2020). Regarding the complete study: Collaborator samples came from the United States, Italy and Spain and covered acute and convalescent phases of COVID-19. The samples were drawn from two sources: the first 160 participants of the ongoing ImmuneRACE study, and 1,254 subjects contributed by 6 global collaborators. The repertoires were released in a freely available public database meant as a resource for research on the immune response to SARS-CoV-2. Where available, HLA class I and class II types were taken from metadata supplied by the sample provider and were not determined by assay-based typing. The dataset comprised deeply sampled blood TCRbeta repertoires from subjects exposed to, actively infected with, or recovered from COVID-19. The prospective study material was composed of cDNA or gDNA derived from T cells, B-cell-depleted T cells, or PBMCs. The sample metadata nearly always contained a de-identified subject ID, COVID-19 status, age in years and sex.

Details on this clone: The target of this receptor is not known. The record has no base qualities; no much larger clone is one base away.

Whole blood was collected in K2EDTA tubes by collaborating institutions according to the institutions' own protocols. For TCRbeta analysis, collaborator samples were shipped as frozen whole blood, as isolated PBMCs, or as DNA extracted from either sample type. The immunoSEQ Assay, a bias-controlled multiplex PCR, was used to amplify TCRbeta CDR3 regions from genomic DNA. The published analysis was carried out like this. Within the assay, amplification of reference gene primers was used to estimate how many nucleated cells each sample contained. To quantify the absolute abundance of each unique TCRbeta CDR3 rearrangement, sequence reads were collapsed and filtered. For each sample, productive Simpson clonality was calculated as the square root of Simpson's diversity index over productive rearrangements. The table was pulled from immuneACCESS by TCRdb, which kept in-frame rearrangements only. Such tables lose some clones; where checked, under half of the loss comes from unresolved V genes, and the rest has no known cause. The V and J calls and the clone size are those of that table, but D and trimming were determined from the DNA. The sample contains 150,000 to 200,000 clones, 75% to 95% of them found a single time. Approximately 0.5% of the sample is in the top ten clones.

General conclusions and limits of the study: Clinical and demographic metadata were provided uncurated, with the amount varying by source and participant.

The junction carries 18 bases between V and J, which are trimmed by 2 bases and 8 bases respectively. The germline V gene (reference sequence) supplies CDR1 GTSNPN and CDR2 SVGIG. The CDR3 covers 14 residues, taking in both the cysteine and the phenylalanine. Only the CDR3 portion is preserved as DNA: 42 bases, with reading frame beginning at the first base. The rearrangement joined TRBV30 to TRBJ1-1, with no reliable assignment of the D segment. The source material was peripheral blood. This receptor was taken from a man between 45 and 60 years old with acute or convalescent COVID-19. The DNA sequence is TGTGCCTGGAGTACGTCGGCGGAGGTCGGAGAAGCTTTCTTT. It translates to CAWSTSAEVGEAFF.